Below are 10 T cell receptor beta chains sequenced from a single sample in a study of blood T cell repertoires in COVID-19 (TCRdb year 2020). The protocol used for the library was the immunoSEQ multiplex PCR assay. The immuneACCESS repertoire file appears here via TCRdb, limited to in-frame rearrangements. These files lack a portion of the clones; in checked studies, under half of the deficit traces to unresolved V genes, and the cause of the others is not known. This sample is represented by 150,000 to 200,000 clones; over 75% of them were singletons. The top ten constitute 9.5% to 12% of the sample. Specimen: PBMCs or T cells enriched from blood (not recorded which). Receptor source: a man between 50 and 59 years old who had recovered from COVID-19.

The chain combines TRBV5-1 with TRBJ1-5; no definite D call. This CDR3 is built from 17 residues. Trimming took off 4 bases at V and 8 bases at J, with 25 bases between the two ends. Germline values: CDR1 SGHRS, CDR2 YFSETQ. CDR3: CASSPGSPRRTYEPQHF. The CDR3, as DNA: TGCGCCAGCAGCCCCGGGAGCCCGCGCCGAACCTACGAGCCCCAGCATTTT.

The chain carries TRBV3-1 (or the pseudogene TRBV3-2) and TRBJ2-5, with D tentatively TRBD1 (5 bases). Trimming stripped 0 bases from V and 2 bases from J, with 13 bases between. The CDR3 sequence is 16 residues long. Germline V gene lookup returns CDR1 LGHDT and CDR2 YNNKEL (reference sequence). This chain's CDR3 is CASSQDPPRVQETQYF. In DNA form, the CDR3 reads TGTGCCAGCAGCCAAGACCCCCCCAGGGTACAAGAGACCCAGTACTTC.

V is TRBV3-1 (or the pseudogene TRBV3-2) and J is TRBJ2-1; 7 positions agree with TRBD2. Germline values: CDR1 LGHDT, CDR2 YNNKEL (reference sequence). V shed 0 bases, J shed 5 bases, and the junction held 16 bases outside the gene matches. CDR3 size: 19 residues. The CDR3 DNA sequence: TGTGCCAGCAGCCAAGATTACCCCGCCCCGGGGGGTACCCACAATGAGCAGTTCTTC. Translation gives CASSQDYPAPGGTHNEQFF.

CDR3 sequence (DNA): TGTGCCACGCGTGGGGGGGGCACAGATACGCAGTATTTT. Translating it yields CATRGGGTDTQYF. The chain employs TRBV15 and TRBJ2-3; 7 bases line up with TRBD2. There are 13 residues in the CDR3. Germline CDR1 reads LNHNV; CDR2 reads YYDKDF (reference sequence). J lost 1 base, V lost 9 bases, and 4 bases had no gene match.

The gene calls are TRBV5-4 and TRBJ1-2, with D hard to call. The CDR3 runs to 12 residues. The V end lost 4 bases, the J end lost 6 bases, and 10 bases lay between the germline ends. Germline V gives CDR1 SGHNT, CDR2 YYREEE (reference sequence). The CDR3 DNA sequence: TGTGCCAGCAGCCGAGATGAGGATGGCTACACCTTC. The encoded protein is CASSRDEDGYTF.

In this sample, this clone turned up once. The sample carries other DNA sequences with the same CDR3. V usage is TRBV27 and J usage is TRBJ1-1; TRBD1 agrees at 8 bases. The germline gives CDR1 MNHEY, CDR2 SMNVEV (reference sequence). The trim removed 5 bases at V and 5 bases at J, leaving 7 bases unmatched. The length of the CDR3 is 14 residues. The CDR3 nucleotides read TGTGCCAGCAGTCCCGGGACAGGTGGAACTGAAGCTTTCTTT. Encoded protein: CASSPGTGGTEAFF.

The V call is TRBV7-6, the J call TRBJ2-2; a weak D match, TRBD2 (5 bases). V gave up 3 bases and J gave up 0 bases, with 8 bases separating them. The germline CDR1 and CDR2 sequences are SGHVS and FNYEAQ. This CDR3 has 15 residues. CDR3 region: CASSLQAANTGELFF. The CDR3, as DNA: TGTGCCAGCAGCTTGCAAGCGGCGAACACCGGGGAGCTGTTTTTT.

The CDR3 region is CASSLEKEISTNEKLFF. The CDR3 DNA sequence: TGTGCCAGCAGCTTAGAGAAAGAAATCTCAACTAATGAAAAACTGTTTTTT. The V gene is TRBV7-3, the J gene TRBJ1-4; D remains ambiguous. Germline V gene sequence: CDR1 SGHTA, CDR2 FQGTGA. The CDR3 is made up of 17 amino acids. The germline V and J ends were trimmed by 2 bases and 0 bases, with 13 bases remaining between them.

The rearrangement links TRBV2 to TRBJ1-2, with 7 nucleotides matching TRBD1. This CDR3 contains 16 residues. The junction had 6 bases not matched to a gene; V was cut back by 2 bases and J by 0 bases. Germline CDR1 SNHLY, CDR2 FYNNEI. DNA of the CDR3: TGTGCCAGCAGTGAACGTCGGCAGGGGGCTAACTATGGCTACACCTTC. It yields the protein CASSERRQGANYGYTF. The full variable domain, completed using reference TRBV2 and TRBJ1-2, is EPEVTQTPSHQVTQMGQEVILRCVPISNHLYFYWYRQILGQKVEFLVSFYNNEISEKSEIFDDQFSVERPDGSNFTLKIRSTKLEDSAMYFCASSERRQGANYGYTFGSGTRLTVV.

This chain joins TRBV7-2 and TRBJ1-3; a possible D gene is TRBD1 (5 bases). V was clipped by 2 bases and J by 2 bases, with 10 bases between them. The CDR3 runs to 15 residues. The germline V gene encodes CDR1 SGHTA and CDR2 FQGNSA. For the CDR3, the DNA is TGTGCCAGCAGCTTAAGCCGACAGACTGGAAACACCATATATTTT. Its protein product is CASSLSRQTGNTIYF.